The next 25 T cell receptor beta chains were all read from a single sample in a study of shared clonotypes between healthy human individuals. Measured with immunoSEQ multiplex PCR; TCRdb has only the in-frame clones, and not every one. The sample has about 2.5 million clones, roughly 92% seen once; the top ten hold about 0.36%. Input material: naive CD4+ T cells from PBMCs. Subset specified: CD45RA+ positively selected. Receptor source: a man aged 18 to 30 in good health. Some clones in this sample may be carry-over from other donors' samples.

CDR3 in DNA: TGTGCCAGCGGGACAGGAAGGGGGCAGCCCCAGCATTTT. Its protein is CASGTGRGQPQHF. The V and J genes are TRBV4-2 and TRBJ1-5; the match to TRBD1 covers 8 bases. V shed 8 bases, J shed 7 bases, and the junction held 7 bases outside the gene matches. Germline V CDR1 and CDR2: LGHNA, YNFKEQ. The CDR3 has 13 amino acids.

The chain has TRBV7-8 and TRBJ2-1; D gene ambiguous. The CDR3 is 15 amino acids. CDR1 is SGHVS, CDR2 FQNEAQ, per germline. Deletions cut 6 bases from V and 0 bases from J, with 12 bases between. The CDR3 bases are TGTGCCAGCAGAAGAACCATCTCCTCCTACAATGAGCAGTTCTTC. This sequence encodes CASRRTISSYNEQFF.

V gene TRBV28 combines with J gene TRBJ2-1; TRBD1 matches at 7 bases. CDR1 is MDHEN, CDR2 SYDVKM, per germline. Trimming cost V 4 bases and J 7 bases; bases outside gene matches: 19. The CDR3 is 18 residues long. This CDR3 reads CASSSPLRGQVAGNEQFF. The CDR3 nucleotides are TGTGCCAGCAGTTCCCCCTTGAGGGGGCAGGTGGCAGGGAATGAGCAGTTCTTC.

The rearrangement links TRBV5-4 to TRBJ1-1; a weak D match, TRBD1 (5 bases). The CDR3 is 14 amino acids. The V end lost 4 bases, the J end lost 0 bases, and 10 bases lay between the germline ends. Germline V gene sequence: CDR1 SGHNT, CDR2 YYREEE (reference sequence). Written as DNA, the CDR3 is TGTGCCAGCAGCATCGGGACGGTGAACACTGAAGCTTTCTTT. It yields the protein CASSIGTVNTEAFF.

In its sample, this clone was seen once. V is TRBV9 and J is TRBJ2-5; 9 bases are shared with TRBD2. The assigned J gene may be wrong: the sequence end matches TRBJ2-7 better. The CDR3 spans 15 residues. In germline, CDR1 is SGDLS, CDR2 YYNGEE. The CDR3 DNA follows: TGTGCCAGCAGCCCCTATAGCGGGAGCGCCTACGAGCAGTACTTC. Translated, it gives CASSPYSGSAYEQYF.

The chain couples TRBV13 to TRBJ2-3; D remains unclear. This CDR3 is built from 13 residues. Germline-derived CDR1 and CDR2 are PRHDT and FYEKMQ (reference sequence). V lost 5 bases and J lost 3, with 9 bases in between. CDR3 residues: CASSLGSTDTQYF. The CDR3, as DNA: TGTGCCAGCAGCCTCGGATCAACAGATACGCAGTATTTT.

This sequence joins TRBV19 and TRBJ1-5, with D unclear. The germline CDR1 and CDR2 sequences are LNHDA and SQIVND (reference sequence). The ends were cut back, 6 bases at V and 0 bases at J, with 15 bases in the middle. The CDR3 has 16 residues. The CDR3 reads CASSKPASNSNQPQHF. In nucleotides, the CDR3 is TGTGCCAGTAGCAAGCCCGCCAGCAATAGCAATCAGCCCCAGCATTTT.

This clone was counted a single time. The V gene is TRBV9, the J gene TRBJ2-6; perhaps D is TRBD1 or TRBD2 (5 bases each). V was shortened by 4 bases and J by 4 bases, with 15 bases between the two germline ends. The CDR3 length is 16 residues. Germline CDR1 SGDLS, CDR2 YYNGEE. The CDR3 sequence is CASSRTGARGANVLTF. As DNA, the CDR3 is TGTGCCAGCAGCCGGACTGGGGCCCGCGGGGCCAACGTCCTGACTTTC.

The V and J genes are TRBV10-3 and TRBJ2-1, with a tentative D call TRBD2 (6 bases). CDR1 is ENHRY and CDR2 is SYGVKD in the germline V gene. V dropped 2 bases and J dropped 7 bases, with 9 bases sitting between them. The CDR3 is 13 residues long. The CDR3 nucleotides are TGTGCCATCAGTGAGGGGGGGTGGAATGAGCAGTTCTTC. Protein: CAISEGGWNEQFF.

The chain joins TRBV15 to TRBJ2-1; TRBD2 matches 8 bases. This CDR3 has 16 amino acids. CDR1 and CDR2 (germline): LNHNV, YYDKDF (reference sequence). J lost 7 bases, V lost 0 bases, and 8 bases had no gene match. The CDR3 spells CATSRDFSGSSNEQFF. Written as DNA, the CDR3 is TGTGCCACCAGCAGAGATTTCAGCGGGAGTAGTAATGAGCAGTTCTTC. Using reference TRBV15 and TRBJ2-1 for the parts outside the CDR3, the full variable domain is DAMVIQNPRYQVTQFGKPVTLSCSQTLNHNVMYWYQQKSSQAPKLLFHYYDKDFNNEADTPDNFQSRRPNTSFCFLDIRSPGLGDTAMYLCATSRDFSGSSNEQFFGPGTRLTVL.

The chain joins TRBV30 to TRBJ1-1; D is ambiguous. The V gene's germline CDR1 is GTSNPN and CDR2 SVGIG (reference sequence). This CDR3 has 13 residues. The V and J ends lost 1 base and 5 bases respectively, with 11 bases between them. CDR3 region: CAWSDGLRTEAFF. In nucleotides, the CDR3 is TGTGCCTGGAGTGATGGGTTACGGACTGAAGCTTTCTTT.

The V call is TRBV5-1, the J call TRBJ1-4; D uncertain. Germline CDR1 reads SGHRS; CDR2 reads YFSETQ. The CDR3 totals 14 residues. V was clipped by 0 bases and J by 4 bases, with 7 bases between them. CDR3 nucleotides: TGCGCCAGCAGCTTGGCGGCAGATAATGAAAAACTGTTTTTT. Protein sequence: CASSLAADNEKLFF.

The chain is built from TRBV28 and TRBJ1-1; D unclear. CDR3 size: 14 residues. Germline V gene sequence: CDR1 MDHEN, CDR2 SYDVKM. Trimming pared 6 bases from V and 5 bases from J, leaving 16 bases between. Written as DNA, the CDR3 is TGTGCCAGCAGCATGATCGGGGAAGGTACTGAAGCTTTCTTT. Protein sequence: CASSMIGEGTEAFF.

The chain employs TRBV6-4 and TRBJ2-1, with D tentatively TRBD1 (6 bases). This CDR3 spans 15 amino acids. The V gene lost 4 bases and the J gene lost 6 bases, with 16 bases spanning the gap. Germline V gene sequence: CDR1 MRHNA, CDR2 SNTAGT. The CDR3, as DNA: TGTGCCAGCAGTGCTCCGAGGGGGAGCGGCAATGAGCAGTTCTTC. This sequence encodes CASSAPRGSGNEQFF.

The V and J genes are TRBV18 and TRBJ1-2, with TRBD1 identical over 9 bases. CDR1 and CDR2 (germline): KGHSH, LQKENI. The length of the CDR3 is 14 residues. V trimming: 6 bases; J trimming: 7 bases; junction bases outside the gene matches: 9. The CDR3 is CASSGGQGIRGYTF. The CDR3 DNA follows: TGTGCCAGCTCGGGGGGACAGGGCATTCGTGGCTACACCTTC.

This chain joins TRBV7-2 and TRBJ1-2; D uncertain. Germline V lookup: CDR1 SGHTA, CDR2 FQGNSA. The V end lost 5 bases, the J end lost 8 bases, and 12 bases lay between the germline ends. The CDR3 covers 12 residues. The CDR3 DNA reads as TGTGCCAGCAGCCCGACGAGTGGCGGCTACACCTTC. Its translation is CASSPTSGGYTF.

The rearrangement uses TRBV7-9 and TRBJ2-4; no definite D call. Germline values: CDR1 SEHNR, CDR2 FQNEAQ (reference sequence). Trimming took 2 bases from V and 6 from J, leaving 17 bases between them. The length of the CDR3 is 16 residues. DNA of the CDR3: TGTGCCAGCAGCTTAACAACCCTAGTGGTTGGAAACATTCAGTACTTC. Encoded protein: CASSLTTLVVGNIQYF.

The CDR3 spells CASIPRRGTGNTEAFF. CDR3 nucleotide sequence: TGTGCCAGCATCCCAAGGCGAGGGACCGGGAACACTGAAGCTTTCTTT. The chain links TRBV5-8 to TRBJ1-1; perhaps TRBD1 as D (5 bases). V lost 6 bases to trimming and J lost 1 base, with 19 bases between them. Germline V gene lookup returns CDR1 SGHTS and CDR2 YDEGEE. This CDR3 comprises 16 residues.

The chain carries TRBV6-5 and TRBJ2-6; TRBD2 aligns across 8 bases. Germline-derived CDR1 and CDR2 are MNHEY and SVGAGI. The CDR3 has 13 residues. J lost 18 bases, V lost 2 bases, and 9 bases had no gene match. Written as DNA, the CDR3 is TGTGCCAGCAGTTACCGACCGGGGGGACTAGGGACTTTC. It codes for CASSYRPGGLGTF.

This rearrangement joins TRBV29-1 to TRBJ2-5, with D unresolved. CDR1 and CDR2 from the germline V gene are SQVTM and ANQGSEA. There are 13 residues in the CDR3. Trimming stripped 4 bases from V and 5 bases from J, with 14 bases between. CDR3 sequence reads: CSVGLPVGETQYF. CDR3 DNA: TGCAGCGTTGGTCTACCCGTGGGGGAGACCCAGTACTTC.

J is TRBJ1-4 and V is TRBV18, with 12 bases fitting TRBD1. CDR3 length equals 18 residues. CDR1 is KGHSH and CDR2 is LQKENI in the germline V gene. J was trimmed by 3 bases and V by 3 bases; bases with no gene match: 8. The CDR3 spells CASSPLGTGGIANEKLFF. CDR3 DNA: TGTGCCAGCTCACCCCTCGGGACAGGGGGCATAGCTAATGAAAAACTGTTTTTT.

For this clone: Additional DNA sequences in this sample encode the identical CDR3. The V call is TRBV14, the J call TRBJ1-1, with unresolved D. Germline lookup yields CDR1 SGHDN and CDR2 FVKESK. CDR3 length: 13 amino acids. The V end lost 0 bases, the J end lost 0 bases, and 2 bases lay between the germline ends. This CDR3 reads CASSQDLNTEAFF. For the CDR3, the DNA is TGTGCCAGCAGCCAAGATCTGAACACTGAAGCTTTCTTT.

The rearrangement joins TRBV10-3 to TRBJ2-1; D uncertain. Trimming removed 0 bases from V and 7 bases from J, with 4 bases in between. Germline V gene lookup returns CDR1 ENHRY and CDR2 SYGVKD. The CDR3 length is 12 residues. The CDR3 region has the DNA TGTGCCATCAGTGAGTCGACGAATGAGCAGTTCTTC. It yields the protein CAISESTNEQFF.

The chain links TRBV4-1 to TRBJ1-3; D gene uncertain. Between the trimmed V and J ends, which lost 1 base and 3 bases, there was a span of 10 bases. Germline values: CDR1 MGHRA, CDR2 YSYEKL. This CDR3 is 15 amino acids long. In nucleotides, the CDR3 is TGCGCCAGCAGCCAAGCGGGATCTAATGGAAACACCATATATTTT. Encoded protein: CASSQAGSNGNTIYF.

The chain has TRBV6-1 and TRBJ2-7, with a possible D match to TRBD1 (7 bases). Germline V gene sequence: CDR1 MNHNS, CDR2 SASEGT. CDR3 length: 13 amino acids. The V gene lost 5 bases and the J gene lost 4 bases, with 12 bases spanning the gap. CDR3 sequence reads: CASSTQGGYEQYF. CDR3 DNA: TGTGCCAGCAGTACCCAGGGGGGATACGAGCAGTACTTC.